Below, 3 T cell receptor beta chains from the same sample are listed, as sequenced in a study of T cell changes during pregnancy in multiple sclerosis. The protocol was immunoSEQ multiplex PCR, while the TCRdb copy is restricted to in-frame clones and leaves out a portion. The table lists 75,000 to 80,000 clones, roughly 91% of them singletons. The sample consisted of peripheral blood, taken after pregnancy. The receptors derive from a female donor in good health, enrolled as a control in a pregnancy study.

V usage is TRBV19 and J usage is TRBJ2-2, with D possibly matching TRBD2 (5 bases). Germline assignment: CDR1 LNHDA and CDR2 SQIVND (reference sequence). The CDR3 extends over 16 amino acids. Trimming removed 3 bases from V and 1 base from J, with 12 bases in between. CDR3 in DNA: TGTGCCAGTAGTATTCCCCGGGCGGGGAACACCGGGGAGCTGTTTTTT. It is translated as CASSIPRAGNTGELFF. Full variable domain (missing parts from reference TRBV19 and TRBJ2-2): DGGITQSPKYLFRKEGQNVTLSCEQNLNHDAMYWYRQDPGQGLRLIYYSQIVNDFQKGDIAEGYSVSREKKESFPLTVTSAQKNPTAFYLCASSIPRAGNTGELFFGEGSRLTVL.

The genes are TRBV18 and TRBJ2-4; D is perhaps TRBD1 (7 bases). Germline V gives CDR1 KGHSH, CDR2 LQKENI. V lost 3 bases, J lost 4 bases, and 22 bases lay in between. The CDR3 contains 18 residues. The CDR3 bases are TGTGCCAGCTCACCGAGCTCGTGGGGTCCAGGGGGGAAAAACATTCAGTACTTC. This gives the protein CASSPSSWGPGGKNIQYF.

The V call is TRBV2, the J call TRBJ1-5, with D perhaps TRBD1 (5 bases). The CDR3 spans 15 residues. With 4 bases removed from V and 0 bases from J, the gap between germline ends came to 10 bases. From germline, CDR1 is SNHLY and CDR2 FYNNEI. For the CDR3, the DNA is TGTGCCAGCAGTGGGACACAAAATAGCAATCAGCCCCAGCATTTT. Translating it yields CASSGTQNSNQPQHF.